The clone carrying this TCR beta chain was recorded a few times. Its antigen is still unknown. This specimen comes from a study of graft-versus-host responses after intestinal transplantation. In the study overall: Following induction with anti-thymocyte globulin, all recipients were given tacrolimus and steroids for two to three years. General study findings and limits: Peak GvH clone levels in circulation were associated with early post-transplant HvG declines.

The table came from immunoSEQ multiplex PCR; TCRdb's copy has only in-frame clones and leaves some out. The sample lists about 47,000 clones; 90% to 95% were seen once. The material was PBMCs, obtained about 790 days after a first intestinal transplant, on the day of a second. This TCR came from a human patient who received an intestinal transplant, so some T cells may come from the graft donor.

The CDR3 DNA is TGTGCCAGCAGTGAAGGGAATCAGCCCCAGCATTTT. It specifies CASSEGNQPQHF. V gene TRBV2 combines with J gene TRBJ1-5; D unresolved. Trimming stripped 1 base from V and 4 bases from J, with 2 bases between. There are 12 residues in the CDR3. The V gene's germline CDR1 is SNHLY and CDR2 FYNNEI.